A single sample is the source of the 11 T cell receptor beta chains below, sequenced in a study of blood T cells in healthy people across ages. With a J-beta primer mix and a sample-barcoded 5' primer, a second PCR ran roughly 7 to 11 cycles. TCRdb redid the calling of the 5' RACE reads with MiXCR, one entry per CDR3 protein. The sample yields around 800,000 distinct CDR3 sequences, around half seen once. Sequencing was carried out using blood. The receptors were sampled from a man older than 75 in good health.

The gene calls are TRBV5-1 and TRBJ2-1; D perhaps matches TRBD2 (6 bases). CDR1 is SGHRS and CDR2 is YFSETQ in the germline V gene. The V and J ends lost 4 bases and 5 bases respectively, with 19 bases between them. There are 16 residues in the CDR3. CDR3 loop: CASSPPLTGGDNEQFF. In nucleotides, the CDR3 is TGCGCCAGCAGCCCCCCATTAACCGGGGGTGACAATGAGCAGTTCTTC.

The rearrangement links TRBV4-3 to TRBJ2-7; tentative D call: TRBD1 (5 bases). Germline CDR1 LGHNA, CDR2 YSLEER. V lost 0 bases to trimming and J lost 0 bases, with 9 bases between them. The CDR3 contains 15 residues. The CDR3 loop reads CASSQEGEGSYEQYF. CDR3 coding DNA: TGCGCCAGCAGCCAAGAAGGGGAAGGCTCCTACGAGCAGTACTTC.

This chain joins TRBV30 and TRBJ2-3, with D maybe TRBD2 (5 bases). Trimming left V 0 bases short and J 4 bases short, with 14 bases between. In germline, CDR1 is GTSNPN, CDR2 SVGIG (reference sequence). The CDR3 consists of 15 residues. CDR3 bases: TGTGCCTGGAGTGTATTATCTCAGGAGGCAGATACGCAGTATTTT. Translating it yields CAWSVLSQEADTQYF.

The chain links TRBV7-2 to TRBJ2-3; 7 bases fit TRBD2. Germline V gene data show CDR1 as SGHTA and CDR2 as FQGNSA. The CDR3 covers 16 residues. Germline trimming cut 2 bases from V and 2 bases from J; bases unmatched to any gene: 7. The CDR3 coding sequence is TGTGCCAGCAGCTTACTGCGGGGGAGTAACACAGATACGCAGTATTTT. This sequence encodes CASSLLRGSNTDTQYF.

This sequence joins TRBV9 and TRBJ2-5, with TRBD2 identical over 8 bases. The CDR3 consists of 16 residues. The junction had 9 bases not matched to a gene; V was cut back by 0 bases and J by 5 bases. Germline values: CDR1 SGDLS, CDR2 YYNGEE. The CDR3 reads CASSVVAGGQSETQYF. The CDR3 coding sequence is TGTGCCAGCAGCGTAGTTGCGGGAGGTCAATCGGAGACCCAGTACTTC.

This clonotype has a handful of counts. V and J are TRBV20-1 and TRBJ1-5; the D is unclear. CDR1 DFQATT and CDR2 SNEGSKA come from the germline V gene (reference sequence). The CDR3 totals 15 residues. The V end was cut by 1 base, the J end by 3 bases, with 13 bases between. CDR3 nucleotides: TGCAGTGCTAGAGGGGATGCAGGTTACAATCAGCCCCAGCATTTT. It codes for CSARGDAGYNQPQHF.

This clonotype was detected a few times. As DNA, the CDR3 is TGCAGTGCGAGTTCAGGTGATCAGCCCCAGCATTTT. It is translated as CSASSGDQPQHF. The rearrangement joins TRBV20-1 to TRBJ1-5; D gene ambiguous. This CDR3 region has 12 residues. Germline CDR1 and CDR2: DFQATT and SNEGSKA (reference sequence). V was clipped by 6 bases and J by 5 bases, with 11 bases between them.

CDR3 region: CATSREPLRTVGHEQYF. CDR3 in DNA: TGTGCCACCAGCAGAGAACCCCTACGGACAGTGGGACACGAGCAGTACTTC. The chain recombines TRBV15 with TRBJ2-7; perhaps TRBD1 as D (6 bases). The CDR3 sequence is 17 residues long. From germline, CDR1 is LNHNV and CDR2 YYDKDF (reference sequence). The germline V and J ends were trimmed by 0 bases and 5 bases, with 20 bases remaining between them.

Only a few counts were recorded for this clonotype. The chain has TRBV5-1 and TRBJ2-1, with TRBD1 matching over 8 bases. J gave up 7 bases and V 0 bases, and 6 bases lay outside the gene matches. From germline, CDR1 is SGHRS and CDR2 YFSETQ. The CDR3 is 15 residues long. CDR3 protein: CASSLDQGAGNEQFF. The CDR3 DNA sequence: TGCGCCAGCAGCTTGGATCAGGGGGCCGGGAATGAGCAGTTCTTC. Variable domain in full (rest from reference TRBV5-1 and TRBJ2-1): KAGVTQTPRYLIKTRGQQVTLSCSPISGHRSVSWYQQTPGQGLQFLFEYFSETQRNKGNFPGRFSGRQFSNSRSEMNVSTLELGDSALYLCASSLDQGAGNEQFFGPGTRLTVL.

This clonotype was seen only once. The rearrangement links TRBV2 to TRBJ2-3; D is perhaps TRBD2 (5 bases). The CDR3 covers 15 residues. The V gene lost 2 bases and the J gene lost 2 bases, with 11 bases spanning the gap. Germline lookup yields CDR1 SNHLY and CDR2 FYNNEI. The CDR3 sequence is CASSESLAPTDTQYF. CDR3 bases: TGTGCCAGCAGTGAAAGTCTAGCCCCCACAGATACGCAGTATTTT.

V is TRBV7-6 and J is TRBJ2-1; 14 positions agree with TRBD2. This CDR3 has 16 amino acids. The J segment lost 9 bases and the V segment lost 2 bases, leaving 6 bases of the junction unmatched. CDR1 is SGHVS and CDR2 is FNYEAQ in the germline V gene. The chain's CDR3 is CASSLLTSGRASEQFF. The CDR3 coding sequence is TGTGCCAGCAGCTTACTGACTAGCGGGAGGGCCAGTGAGCAGTTCTTC.